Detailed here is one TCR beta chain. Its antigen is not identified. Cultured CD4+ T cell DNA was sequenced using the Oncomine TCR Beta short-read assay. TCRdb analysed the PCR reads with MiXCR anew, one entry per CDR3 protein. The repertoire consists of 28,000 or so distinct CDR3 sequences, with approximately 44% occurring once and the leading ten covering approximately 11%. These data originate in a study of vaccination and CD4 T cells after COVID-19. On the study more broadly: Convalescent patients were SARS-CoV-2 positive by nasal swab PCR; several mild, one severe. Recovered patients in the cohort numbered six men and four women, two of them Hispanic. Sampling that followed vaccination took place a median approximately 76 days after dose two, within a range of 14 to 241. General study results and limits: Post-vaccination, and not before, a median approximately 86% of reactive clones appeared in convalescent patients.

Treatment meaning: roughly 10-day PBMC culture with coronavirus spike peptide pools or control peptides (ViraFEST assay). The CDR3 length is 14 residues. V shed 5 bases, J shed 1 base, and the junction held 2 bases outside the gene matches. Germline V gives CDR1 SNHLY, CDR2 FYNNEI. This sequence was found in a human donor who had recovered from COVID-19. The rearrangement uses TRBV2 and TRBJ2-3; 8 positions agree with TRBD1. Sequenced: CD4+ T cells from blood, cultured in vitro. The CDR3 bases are TGTGCCAGCAGTTTACAGGGGGGCACAGATACGCAGTATTTT. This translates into CASSLQGGTDTQYF. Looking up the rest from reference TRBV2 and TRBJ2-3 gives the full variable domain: EPEVTQTPSHQVTQMGQEVILRCVPISNHLYFYWYRQILGQKVEFLVSFYNNEISEKSEIFDDQFSVERPDGSNFTLKIRSTKLEDSAMYFCASSLQGGTDTQYFGPGTRLTVL.